A single sample is the source of the 29 T cell receptor beta chains below, sequenced in a study of T-cell memory formation after mild COVID-19. TCRdb re-called the 5' RACE reads through MiXCR, storing one row per CDR3 protein. Altogether over 40,000 distinct CDR3 sequences are present, roughly 12% being singletons, with the ten largest covering roughly a quarter. Specimen: PBMCs or a T cell subset sorted from them (not recorded which). The receptors come from a man between 18 and 29 years old who had mild COVID-19 (a few samples of this study predate the infection). Cell type and time point are not known.

The chain employs TRBV12-2 and TRBJ2-7; the table's D gene call, TRBD1, was not cross checked with the DNA. TRBV12-2 counts as a pseudogene. The CDR3 is 17 residues long. The DNA for the CDR3 is TGTGCAAGTCGCTTAGTTCTGGACGGTCCCAAAGGTGGCGAGCAGTACGTC. It translates to CASRLVLDGPKGGEQYV.

The chain is built from TRBV6-1 and TRBJ1-6; D gene ambiguous. V was clipped by 2 bases and J by 9 bases, with 8 bases between them. The CDR3 extends over 13 amino acids. Per the germline V gene, CDR1 is MNHNS and CDR2 is SASEGT. Written as DNA, the CDR3 is TGTGCCAGCAGTGAAACGGGTGGTTCACCCCTCCACTTT. Its translation: CASSETGGSPLHF.

The chain joins TRBV6-4 to TRBJ2-1, with D perhaps matching TRBD2 (6 bases). The CDR3 length is 15 residues. V dropped 7 bases and J dropped 8 bases, with 21 bases sitting between them. Germline CDR1 MRHNA, CDR2 SNTAGT. The CDR3 region is CASTTNFGSFDEQFF. The CDR3 coding sequence is TGTGCCAGCACCACTAATTTCGGGAGCTTCGATGAGCAGTTCTTC.

A few counts support this clonotype. This chain uses TRBV2 with TRBJ1-1; no clear D. CDR1 and CDR2 (germline): SNHLY, FYNNEI. The germline V and J ends were trimmed by 5 bases and 4 bases, with 14 bases remaining between them. CDR3 size: 14 residues. This chain's CDR3 is CASSRTGRTTEAFF. The CDR3 region has the DNA TGTGCCAGCAGTCGGACTGGGAGGACCACTGAAGCTTTCTTT.

DNA of the CDR3: TGTGCCAGCTCACCACCAGGGTGGACCGGGGAGCTGTTTTTT. Protein: CASSPPGWTGELFF. The chain recombines TRBV18 with TRBJ2-2; D is unresolved. Germline V gives CDR1 KGHSH, CDR2 LQKENI. V lost 0 bases and J lost 5, with 7 bases in between. CDR3 size: 14 residues. The entire variable domain, with the rest obtained from reference TRBV18 and TRBJ2-2, is as follows: NAGVMQNPRHLVRRRGQEARLRCSPMKGHSHVYWYRQLPEEGLKFMVYLQKENIIDESGMPKERFSAEFPKEGPSILRIQQVVRGDSAAYFCASSPPGWTGELFFGEGSRLTVL.

The J gene is TRBJ2-4, the V gene TRBV5-1; D ambiguous. This CDR3 region has 13 residues. V was cut by 4 bases and J by 12 bases, with 17 bases left in between. Per germline, CDR1 SGHRS and CDR2 YFSETQ. As DNA, the CDR3 is TGCGCCAGCAGCCCTCAAGTTGGGAAGACTCAGTACTTC. It is translated as CASSPQVGKTQYF.

The sample holds many counts of this clonotype. V and J are TRBV12-3 or TRBV12-4 and TRBJ2-3; perhaps TRBD1 as D (6 bases). The CDR3 sequence is 15 residues long. Trimming removed 3 bases from V and 0 bases from J, with 10 bases in between. The CDR3 coding sequence is TGTGCCAGCAGTTTCTGGACAGCTAGCACAGATACGCAGTATTTT. Protein: CASSFWTASTDTQYF.

The V and J genes are TRBV10-3 and TRBJ1-2; 10 bases line up with TRBD1. CDR3 length: 15 amino acids. Trimming removed 3 bases from V and 4 bases from J; junction bases left unmatched: 5. CDR1 and CDR2 (germline): ENHRY, SYGVKD. In DNA form, the CDR3 reads TGTGCCATCAGTGAAACGACAGGGGGCGGCTATGGCTACACCTTC. As protein: CAISETTGGGYGYTF.

This clonotype was detected a few times. The J gene is TRBJ2-7, the V gene TRBV15; unclear D gene. The CDR3 sequence is 14 residues long. Trimming shortened V by 0 bases and J by 6 bases, and 12 bases separated the two germline ends. CDR1 LNHNV and CDR2 YYDKDF come from the germline V gene (reference sequence). Written as DNA, the CDR3 is TGTGCCACCAGCAGAGATTTTGATGGTTCCGAGCAGTACGTC. Translating it yields CATSRDFDGSEQYV.

This chain links TRBV19 with TRBJ1-3; tentatively, D is TRBD1 (5 bases). The germline V and J ends were trimmed by 5 bases and 2 bases, with 13 bases remaining between them. This CDR3 has 15 amino acids. CDR1 is LNHDA and CDR2 is SQIVND in the germline V gene (reference sequence). The CDR3 nucleotides read TGTGCCAGTAGTGTCGAGACAGCAGCTGGAAACACCATATATTTT. Translated: CASSVETAAGNTIYF.

CDR3 nucleotides: TGCAGCACTGCCGTTCTGGCCCCTGGCAATCAGCCCCAGCATTTT. It translates to CSTAVLAPGNQPQHF. The J gene is TRBJ1-5, the V gene TRBV20-1; D gene unclear. Germline V lookup: CDR1 DFQATT, CDR2 SNEGSKA (reference sequence). The CDR3 runs to 15 residues.

At least ten counts were recorded for this clonotype. The chain couples TRBV7-9 to TRBJ2-3; no firm D call. The germline V and J ends were trimmed by 5 bases and 1 base, with 7 bases remaining between them. CDR1 is SEHNR, CDR2 FQNEAQ, per germline (reference sequence). This CDR3 has 13 residues. Here the CDR3 DNA reads TGTGCCAGCAGCCCGGAAGGCACAGATACGCAGTATTTT. Residues: CASSPEGTDTQYF. The entire variable domain, with the rest obtained from reference TRBV7-9 and TRBJ2-3, is as follows: DTGVSQNPRHKITKRGQNVTFRCDPISEHNRLYWYRQTLGQGPEFLTYFQNEAQLEKSRLLSDRFSAERPKGSFSTLEIQRTEQGDSAMYLCASSPEGTDTQYFGPGTRLTVL.

This clonotype was counted only a few times. The chain employs TRBV11-2 and TRBJ1-1; 7 bases fit TRBD1. The V gene's germline CDR1 is SGHAT and CDR2 FQNNGV. V dropped 4 bases and J dropped 5; count of bases not matched to a gene: 4. The CDR3 contains 13 residues. The CDR3 spells CASSYPGGTEAFF. CDR3 nucleotide sequence: TGTGCCAGCAGCTACCCAGGGGGAACTGAAGCTTTCTTT.

Worth noting for this clonotype: This clone may be a read error of a much larger clone one base away. V is TRBV20-1 and J is TRBJ2-3; tentative D call: TRBD2 (6 bases). This CDR3 region has 13 residues. Looked up from germline, CDR1 is DFQATT and CDR2 is SNEGSKA (reference sequence). The CDR3 nucleotides read TGCAGTGCTAGCGGGGGTTACACAGATACGCTGTATTTT. Residues: CSASGGYTDTLYF.

There are a few counts of this clonotype. The chain combines TRBV7-2 with TRBJ2-3, with D perhaps matching TRBD2 (6 bases). The ends were cut back, 5 bases at V and 6 bases at J, with 18 bases in the middle. Looked up from germline, CDR1 is SGHTA and CDR2 is FQGNSA. This CDR3 region has 15 residues. CDR3 DNA: TGTGCCAGCAGCCGTACCCCCGGTGGAGGGGATACGCAGTATTTT. It specifies CASSRTPGGGDTQYF.

This rearrangement joins TRBV15 to TRBJ1-1; possibly TRBD1 for D (5 bases). The CDR3 totals 12 residues. The V end lost 0 bases, the J end lost 11 bases, and 10 bases lay between the germline ends. CDR1 LNHNV and CDR2 YYDKDF come from the germline V gene (reference sequence). CDR3 amino acids: CATSRDLRGAFF. CDR3 sequence (DNA): TGTGCCACCAGCAGAGATCTGCGGGGGGCTTTCTTT.

This chain joins TRBV12-3 or TRBV12-4 and TRBJ1-1, with D possibly matching TRBD1 (5 bases). The CDR3 consists of 15 residues. The V end was cut by 3 bases, the J end by 4 bases, with 15 bases between. This CDR3 is CASSLGRAVLTEAFF. In DNA, the CDR3 is TGTGCCAGCAGTTTGGGCAGGGCGGTTCTCACTGAAGCTTTCTTT.

This clonotype was counted a few times. The chain links TRBV7-3 to TRBJ1-6; a possible D gene is TRBD1 (5 bases). The CDR3 totals 14 residues. The V end was cut by 8 bases, the J end by 9 bases, with 17 bases between. Per the germline V gene, CDR1 is SGHTA and CDR2 is FQGTGA. The CDR3 spells CASAMGDVSSPLHF. In DNA form, the CDR3 reads TGTGCCAGCGCCATGGGGGATGTGAGTTCACCCCTCCACTTT.

This clonotype was seen more than once but under ten times. The chain is built from TRBV20-1 and TRBJ2-7; D is uncertain. CDR1 DFQATT and CDR2 SNEGSKA come from the germline V gene (reference sequence). V was trimmed by 6 bases and J by 7 bases, leaving 13 bases between them. CDR3 length: 11 amino acids. The CDR3 DNA sequence: TGCAGTGCCCTACCCGGACGGGAGCAGTACGTC. Translated, it gives CSALPGREQYV.

This clonotype occurred many times. The genes are TRBV18 and TRBJ2-7; a possible D gene is TRBD2 (6 bases). V was shortened by 6 bases and J by 5 bases, with 17 bases between the two germline ends. The CDR3 is 14 amino acids. Germline-derived CDR1 and CDR2 are KGHSH and LQKENI. This CDR3 reads CASSPTGRDHEQYF. The CDR3 nucleotides read TGTGCCAGCTCCCCCACCGGGCGGGACCACGAGCAGTACTTC. Looking up the rest from reference TRBV18 and TRBJ2-7 gives the full variable domain: NAGVMQNPRHLVRRRGQEARLRCSPMKGHSHVYWYRQLPEEGLKFMVYLQKENIIDESGMPKERFSAEFPKEGPSILRIQQVVRGDSAAYFCASSPTGRDHEQYFGPGTRLTVT.

This clonotype showed up just a few times. The rearrangement uses TRBV11-2 and TRBJ2-7; D is possibly TRBD1 or TRBD2 (5 bases each). Germline CDR1 SGHAT, CDR2 FQNNGV. V lost 6 bases, J lost 0 bases, and 15 bases lay in between. This CDR3 spans 15 amino acids. The CDR3 here is CASRGTARRSYEQYF. In nucleotides, the CDR3 is TGTGCCAGCAGGGGGACGGCAAGACGCTCCTACGAGCAGTACTTC. The full variable domain, rest sourced from reference TRBV11-2 and TRBJ2-7, is EAGVAQSPRYKIIEKRQSVAFWCNPISGHATLYWYQQILGQGPKLLIQFQNNGVVDDSQLPKDRFSAERLKGVDSTLKIQPAKLEDSAVYLCASRGTARRSYEQYFGPGTRLTVT.

This clonotype came up a few times. The rearrangement joins TRBV18 to TRBJ2-6, with D possibly being TRBD1 (6 bases). Germline CDR1 is KGHSH and CDR2 is LQKENI. V dropped 3 bases and J dropped 4 bases, with 10 bases sitting between them. There are 15 residues in the CDR3. The DNA for the CDR3 is TGTGCCAGCTCACCTACAGGGTCAGGGGCCAACGTCCTGACTTTC. The encoded protein is CASSPTGSGANVLTF.

The chain couples TRBV18 to TRBJ1-2; maybe TRBD1 (6 bases). CDR3 length equals 16 residues. Per the germline V gene, CDR1 is KGHSH and CDR2 is LQKENI. Trimming took 1 base from V and 5 from J, leaving 17 bases between them. In nucleotides, the CDR3 is TGTGCCAGCTCACCACAGTTCGGCAGAGGGGGATATGGCTACACCTTC. Protein product: CASSPQFGRGGYGYTF.

This clonotype was observed many times. The chain uses TRBV29-1 and TRBJ2-5, with 7 bases aligning to TRBD2. Losses at the gene ends were 7 bases for V and 1 base for J; bases not matched to a gene: 6. Germline V gives CDR1 SQVTM, CDR2 ANQGSEA. CDR3 length: 13 amino acids. The CDR3 region is CSAQGGIQETQYF. Written as DNA, the CDR3 is TGCAGCGCCCAGGGAGGGATCCAAGAGACCCAGTACTTC.

The sample holds a few counts of this clonotype. This rearrangement joins TRBV5-1 to TRBJ2-5; 8 nucleotides agree with TRBD1. The CDR3 has 15 amino acids. Trimming removed 3 bases from V and 5 bases from J; junction bases left unmatched: 9. Germline V gene sequence: CDR1 SGHRS, CDR2 YFSETQ. This chain's CDR3 is CASSSTGVPRETQYF. The CDR3 region has the DNA TGCGCCAGCAGCTCGACAGGGGTCCCTCGGGAGACCCAGTACTTC.

The J gene is TRBJ2-7, the V gene TRBV6-1; D remains unclear. This CDR3 is built from 12 residues. CDR1 and CDR2 from the germline V gene are MNHNS and SASEGT. Trimming removed 2 bases from V and 3 bases from J, with 5 bases in between. This CDR3 is CASSELRYEQYV. The CDR3 region has the DNA TGTGCCAGCAGTGAACTCCGCTACGAGCAGTACGTC.

This clonotype came up a few times. CDR3 DNA: TGTGCCAGCAGTTACCCGGACAGGGGGCATATAGATACGCAGTATTTT. It codes for CASSYPDRGHIDTQYF. The chain combines TRBV6-2 or TRBV6-3 with TRBJ2-3; TRBD1 aligns across 11 bases. CDR3 length equals 16 residues. The ends lost 2 bases at V and 5 bases at J; junction bases unmatched: 6. CDR1 is MNHEY and CDR2 is SVGEGT in the germline V gene.

J is TRBJ2-1 and V is TRBV12-3 or TRBV12-4; D uncertain. The V end lost 6 bases, the J end lost 3 bases, and 12 bases lay between the germline ends. The CDR3 sequence is 14 residues long. This CDR3 reads CASRARPIYNEQFF. The CDR3, as DNA: TGTGCCAGCAGAGCCAGACCCATCTACAATGAGCAGTTCTTC.

This clonotype was seen more than once but under ten times. V is TRBV11-2 and J is TRBJ1-2; D not resolved. This CDR3 has 13 amino acids. CDR1 and CDR2 (germline): SGHAT, FQNNGV. V shed 5 bases and J shed 5 bases, with 12 bases lying between them. CDR3 residues: CASSGAGGYGYTF. The CDR3, as DNA: TGTGCCAGCAGCGGAGCTGGCGGATATGGCTACACCTTC.